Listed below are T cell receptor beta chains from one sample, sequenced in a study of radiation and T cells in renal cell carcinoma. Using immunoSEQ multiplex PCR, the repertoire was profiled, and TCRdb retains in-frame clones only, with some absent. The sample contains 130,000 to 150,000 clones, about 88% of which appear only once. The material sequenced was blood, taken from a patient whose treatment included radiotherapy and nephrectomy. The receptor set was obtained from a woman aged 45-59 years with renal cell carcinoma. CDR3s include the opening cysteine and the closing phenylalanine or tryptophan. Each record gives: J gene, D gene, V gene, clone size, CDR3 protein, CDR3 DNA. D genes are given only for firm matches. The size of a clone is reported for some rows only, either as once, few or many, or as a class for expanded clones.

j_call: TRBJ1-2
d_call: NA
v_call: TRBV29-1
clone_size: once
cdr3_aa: CSAGPGTEYGYTF
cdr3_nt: TGCAGCGCCGGCCCCGGGACGGAGTATGGCTACACCTTC

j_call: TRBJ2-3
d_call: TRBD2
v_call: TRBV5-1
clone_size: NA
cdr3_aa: CASSLALGLGGDTQYF
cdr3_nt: TGCGCCAGCAGCTTGGCTCTGGGACTAGGAGGAGATACGCAGTATTTT

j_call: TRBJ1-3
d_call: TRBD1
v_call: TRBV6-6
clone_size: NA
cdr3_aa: CASSGQGNGNTIYF
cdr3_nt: TGTGCCAGCAGTGGACAGGGAAATGGAAACACCATATATTTT

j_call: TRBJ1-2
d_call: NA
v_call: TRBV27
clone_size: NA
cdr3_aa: CASSLYQGTRSGYTF
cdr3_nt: TGTGCCAGCAGTTTATATCAGGGGACGAGAAGCGGCTACACCTTC

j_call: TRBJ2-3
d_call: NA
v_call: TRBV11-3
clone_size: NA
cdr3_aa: CASSSTIADTQYF
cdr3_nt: TGTGCCAGCAGCTCCACCATAGCAGATACGCAGTATTTT

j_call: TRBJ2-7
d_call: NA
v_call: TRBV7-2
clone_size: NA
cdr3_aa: CASSLMTYEQYF
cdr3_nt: TGTGCCAGCAGCTTAATGACCTACGAGCAGTACTTC

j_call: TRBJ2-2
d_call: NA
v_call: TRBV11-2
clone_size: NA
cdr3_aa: CASRPPGRPSGELFF
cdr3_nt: TGTGCCAGCAGACCCCCCGGGCGGCCCTCCGGGGAGCTGTTTTTT

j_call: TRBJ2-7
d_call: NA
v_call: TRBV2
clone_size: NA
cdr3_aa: CASKGSPGISYEQYF
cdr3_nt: TGTGCCAGCAAGGGATCCCCTGGCATCTCCTACGAGCAGTACTTC

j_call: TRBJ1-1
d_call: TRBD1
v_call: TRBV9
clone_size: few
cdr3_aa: CASSALDRRNTEAFF
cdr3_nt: TGTGCCAGCAGCGCGTTGGACAGGCGGAACACTGAAGCTTTCTTT

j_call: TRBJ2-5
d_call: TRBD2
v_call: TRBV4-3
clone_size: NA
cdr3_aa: CASSQGSGAQETQYF
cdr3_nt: TGCGCCAGCAGCCAAGGTAGCGGGGCCCAAGAGACCCAGTACTTC